A selection of T cell receptor beta chains follows, all from one sample in a study of shared clonotypes between healthy human individuals. Assay: immunoSEQ multiplex PCR; the TCRdb copy retains only in-frame clones and omits some. Of some 800,000 clones in the sample, 92% were seen once. The sequenced sample was naive CD8+ T cells sorted from blood. The receptors were sampled from a man aged 25-45 years in good health. Both conserved end residues are part of each CDR3. The D gene is left open where the match is weak. Size is stated for part of the rows, as once, few or many counts, or as a class when the clone is expanded.

TRBV11-2	TRBJ2-1	-	17	TRBD2	CASSLGFTSGSYNEQFF	TGTGCCAGCAGCTTAGGGTTTACTAGCGGCTCCTACAATGAGCAGTTCTTC
TRBV4-1	TRBJ2-2	-	11	-	CASSQGGELFF	TGCGCCAGCAGCCAAGGGGGGGAGCTGTTTTTT
TRBV2	TRBJ2-1	-	12	-	CASRRIGNEQFF	TGTGCCAGCAGGAGGATCGGCAATGAGCAGTTCTTC
TRBV10-3	TRBJ1-2	-	15	TRBD1	CAIRLGTGGSYGYTF	TGTGCCATCCGCCTAGGGACAGGGGGCTCTTATGGCTACACCTTC
TRBV14	TRBJ2-1	-	17	-	CASSQGTELTWGDEQFF	TGTGCCAGCAGCCAAGGAACCGAGCTAACCTGGGGGGATGAGCAGTTCTTC
TRBV9	TRBJ2-7	once	15	-	CASSPQGVTSYEQYF	TGTGCCAGCAGCCCACAAGGTGTTACAAGCTACGAGCAGTACTTC
TRBV7-9	TRBJ2-7	few	14	TRBD1	CAYPLGQESYEQYF	TGTGCCTACCCGCTAGGACAGGAGTCCTACGAGCAGTACTTC
TRBV11-2	TRBJ2-1	-	12	-	CASSLKYNEQFF	TGTGCCAGCAGCTTGAAGTACAATGAGCAGTTCTTC
TRBV19	TRBJ2-2	-	18	TRBD2	CASSISGSGRADTGELFF	TGTGCCAGTAGTATATCCGGTAGCGGGAGGGCGGACACCGGGGAGCTGTTTTTT
TRBV7-9	TRBJ2-5	-	18	-	CASSLPPLLVQAQATQYF	TGTGCCAGCAGCCTACCCCCATTATTGGTACAGGCCCAAGCGACCCAGTACTTC
TRBV28	TRBJ1-2	-	17	TRBD1	CASSFYYRDSPNYGYTF	TGTGCCAGCAGTTTCTATTATAGGGACAGCCCTAACTATGGCTACACCTTC
TRBV7-8	TRBJ2-7	-	14	TRBD2	CASSSQLAGDEQYF	TGTGCCAGCAGCTCCCAACTAGCGGGAGATGAGCAGTACTTC
TRBV6-5	TRBJ2-2	-	16	-	CASSYSTGSNTGELFF	TGTGCCAGCAGTTACTCGACCGGGAGCAACACCGGGGAGCTGTTTTTT
TRBV9	TRBJ2-1	-	15	-	CASSVGRAYYNEQFF	TGTGCCAGCAGCGTAGGTAGGGCTTACTACAATGAGCAGTTCTTC
TRBV9	TRBJ2-1	-	13	-	CASSVGGMTEQFF	TGTGCCAGCAGCGTAGGGGGGATGACTGAGCAGTTCTTC
TRBV7-3	TRBJ2-7	-	13	-	CASSSRPEYEQYF	TGTGCCAGCAGCTCCCGGCCAGAGTACGAGCAGTACTTC
TRBV5-1	TRBJ2-7	-	14	-	CASSLGREFREQYF	TGCGCCAGCAGCCTTGGGCGGGAATTTAGGGAGCAGTACTTC
TRBV29-1	TRBJ2-5	-	16	TRBD1	CSVELAGQALAETQYF	TGCAGCGTGGAGCTGGCGGGACAGGCACTTGCAGAGACCCAGTACTTC
TRBV7-9	TRBJ2-3	-	14	TRBD2	CASSYDGGTDTQYF	TGTGCCAGCAGCTACGACGGGGGGACGGATACGCAGTATTTT
TRBV10-1	TRBJ2-5	-	13	-	CASSGAIQETQYF	TGCGCCAGCAGTGGGGCAATCCAAGAGACCCAGTACTTC
TRBV6-1	TRBJ1-2	-	9	-	CASEYGYTF	TGTGCCAGCGAGTATGGCTACACCTTC
TRBV27	TRBJ2-2	-	15	TRBD2	CASSLGLAGVGELFF	TGTGCCAGCAGTTTAGGGCTAGCGGGAGTCGGGGAGCTGTTTTTT
TRBV27	TRBJ1-1	-	13	-	CASSSGVNTEAFF	TGTGCCAGCAGTTCTGGGGTGAACACTGAAGCTTTCTTT
TRBV19	TRBJ2-6	-	14	-	CASSMGGGGVPEAF	TGTGCCAGTAGTATGGGAGGCGGGGGCGTGCCAGAGGCTTTC
TRBV9	TRBJ2-5	-	16	-	CASSVDPRVSKETQYF	TGTGCCAGCAGCGTCGACCCGAGGGTTTCTAAAGAGACCCAGTACTTC
TRBV9	TRBJ2-1	-	10	-	CASGVNEQFF	TGTGCCAGCGGCGTAAATGAGCAGTTCTTC
TRBV28	TRBJ2-7	few	14	TRBD1	CASSFDRVSYEQYF	TGTGCCAGCAGTTTCGACAGGGTTTCCTACGAGCAGTACTTC
TRBV18	TRBJ2-5	-	19	TRBD2	CASSPPIGLAGMMSETQYF	TGTGCCAGCTCACCACCGATCGGACTAGCGGGAATGATGTCGGAGACCCAGTACTTC
TRBV29-1	TRBJ2-6	-	21	-	CSVEGFFTDRPKNSGANVLTF	TGCAGCGTTGAAGGGTTTTTTACCGACAGGCCCAAAAACTCTGGGGCCAACGTCCTGACTTTC
TRBV27	TRBJ2-3	once	12	-	CASSRVSDTQYF	TGTGCCAGCAGCCGGGTGTCAGATACGCAGTATTTT
TRBV18	TRBJ2-2	-	15	-	CASSPPDVNTGELFF	TGTGCCAGCTCACCGCCGGACGTGAACACCGGGGAGCTGTTTTTT
TRBV5-1	TRBJ1-1	-	15	TRBD1	CASSSTGAVGTEAFF	TGCGCCAGCAGCTCGACAGGGGCGGTGGGCACTGAAGCTTTCTTT
TRBV7-3	TRBJ2-7	-	12	-	CASSSDGYEQYF	TGTGCCAGCAGCAGCGACGGCTACGAGCAGTACTTC
TRBV27	TRBJ2-1	-	15	TRBD2	CASRSGTSGINEQFF	TGTGCCAGCAGATCCGGGACTAGCGGGATCAATGAGCAGTTCTTC
TRBV7-7	TRBJ2-7	-	15	TRBD2	CASSAGLAQIYEQYF	TGTGCTAGCAGCGCCGGACTAGCACAGATCTACGAGCAGTACTTC
TRBV19	TRBJ2-1	-	15	-	CASSIAGYTHNEQFF	TGTGCCAGTAGTATAGCGGGGTACACACACAATGAGCAGTTCTTC
TRBV7-9	TRBJ2-1	-	15	-	CASSSTSTSYNEQFF	TGTGCCAGCAGCTCAACTAGCACGTCCTACAATGAGCAGTTCTTC
TRBV29-1	TRBJ2-2	-	18	-	CSVEDRLAEEGDTGELFF	TGCAGCGTTGAAGATCGGTTAGCGGAGGAGGGGGACACCGGGGAGCTGTTTTTT